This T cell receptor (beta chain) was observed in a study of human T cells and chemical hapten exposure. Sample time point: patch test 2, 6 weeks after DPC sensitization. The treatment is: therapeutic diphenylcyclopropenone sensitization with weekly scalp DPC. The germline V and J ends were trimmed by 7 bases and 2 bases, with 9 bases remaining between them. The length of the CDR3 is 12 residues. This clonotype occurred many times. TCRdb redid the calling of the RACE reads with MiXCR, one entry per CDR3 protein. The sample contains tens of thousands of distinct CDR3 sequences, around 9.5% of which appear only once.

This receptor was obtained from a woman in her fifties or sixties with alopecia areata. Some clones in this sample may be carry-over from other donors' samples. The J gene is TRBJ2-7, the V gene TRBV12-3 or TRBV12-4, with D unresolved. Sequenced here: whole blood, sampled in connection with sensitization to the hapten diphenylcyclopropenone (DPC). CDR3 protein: CASTRSPYEQYF. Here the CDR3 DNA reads TGTGCCAGCACCCGCTCCCCCTACGAGCAGTACTTC.